A selection of T cell receptor beta chains follows, all from one sample in a study of CD8 T cells in ankylosing spondylitis. From the 5' RACE reads, TCRdb called clonotypes with MiXCR, one entry per CDR3 protein. The sample shows approximately 250,000 distinct CDR3 sequences, about 10% of them seen only once. The specimen was blood, either unsorted or a sorted T cell fraction (not recorded which). The receptors come from a male donor with ankylosing spondylitis or in good health (not recorded which). The CDR3 runs from the conserved cysteine through the conserved F or W. D genes are given only for firm matches. Some rows have no size entry. The others give once, few or many, or a class for an expanded clone.

j_call,clone_size,v_call,d_call,cdr3_length,cdr3_nt,cdr3_aa
TRBJ2-3,many,TRBV29-1,.,16,TGCAGCGTTGAGGGGCCTGAGGGGGGTAGCACAGATACGCAGTATTTT,CSVEGPEGGSTDTQYF
TRBJ1-1,.,TRBV7-2,.,12,TGTGCCAGCAGCTTAGTCAGCCCTGAAGCTTTCTTT,CASSLVSPEAFF
TRBJ2-1,many,TRBV6-5,.,12,TGTGCCAGCAGCTCCGGGAGAAGAGAGCAGTTCTTC,CASSSGRREQFF
TRBJ1-2,.,TRBV19,TRBD1,14,TGTGCCAGTAGTATGGGACAGCTAAACTATGGCTACACCTTC,CASSMGQLNYGYTF
TRBJ2-1,many,TRBV20-1,TRBD2,15,TGCAGTGCTAGGCCCGAGCGGGGCTCCTACAATGAGCAGTTCTTC,CSARPERGSYNEQFF
TRBJ1-1,few,TRBV11-2,.,15,TGTGCCAGCAGCTTAGTACGGGGGCGAGGGACTGAAGCTTTCTTT,CASSLVRGRGTEAFF
TRBJ1-3,many,TRBV7-8,.,16,TGTGCCAGCAGCCCCCGGGGGATTGCTCCCGGAAACACCATATATTTT,CASSPRGIAPGNTIYF
TRBJ2-7,.,TRBV6-2/TRBV6-3,.,13,TGTGCCAGCAGTTACTCGAGGTTATACGAGCAGTACTTC,CASSYSRLYEQYF
TRBJ2-1,few,TRBV12-3/TRBV12-4,.,13,TGTGCCAGCAGTTTAGAGCTTTACAATGAGCAGTTCTTC,CASSLELYNEQFF
TRBJ1-1,few,TRBV5-1,.,15,TGCGCCAGCAGCCCATCCGGGAGAAGGGGCTCTAATCCTTTCTTT,CASSPSGRRGSNPFF
TRBJ2-2,many,TRBV6-1,.,14,TGTGCCAGCAGTGAACCACGGAACACCGGGGAGCTGTTTTTT,CASSEPRNTGELFF
TRBJ2-3,.,TRBV28,.,12,TGTGCCAGCAGTTTACGGGTCTTTCCTAGGTATTTT,CASSLRVFPRYF
TRBJ2-3,.,TRBV20-1,TRBD2,15,TGCAGTGCGGACGGGACCTCGGGAGGGACAGATACGCAGTATTTT,CSADGTSGGTDTQYF
TRBJ1-1,many,TRBV12-3/TRBV12-4,TRBD1,15,TGTGCCAGCAGTTTCGACAGGGAGGTGCACACTGAAGCTTTCTTT,CASSFDREVHTEAFF
TRBJ2-5,many,TRBV12-3/TRBV12-4,TRBD1,12,TGTGCCAGTAGGACAGGTCAAGAGACCCAGTACTTC,CASRTGQETQYF
TRBJ2-7,many,TRBV10-3,TRBD1,15,TGTGCCATCAGTGGGGCAGGGGGCGTTTCCTACGAGCAGTACTTC,CAISGAGGVSYEQYF
TRBJ1-1,many,TRBV16,.,16,TGTGCCAGCAGCCAATCGTCCAGGCAGGGGAGCTATGAAGCTTTCTTT,CASSQSSRQGSYEAFF
TRBJ2-3,.,TRBV29-1,.,14,TGCAGCGTTGAATTGAACAGGGAGACAGATACGCAGTATTTT,CSVELNRETDTQYF
TRBJ2-3,many,TRBV5-6,.,16,TGTGCCAGCAGCAACAGGGGGGCGGGAGGCACAGATACGCAGTATTTT,CASSNRGAGGTDTQYF
TRBJ2-6,few,TRBV7-9,.,16,TGTGCCAGCAGTCGCCACGATAGCTCTGGGGCCAACGTCCTGACTTTC,CASSRHDSSGANVLTF
TRBJ1-3,many,TRBV5-1,.,14,TGCGCCAGCAGCGGCGGGATCTCTGGAAACACCATATATTTT,CASSGGISGNTIYF
TRBJ2-1,many,TRBV7-2,TRBD2,14,TGTGCCAGTGGGCGCAGCGGGGGGATAAATGAGCAGTTCTTC,CASGRSGGINEQFF
TRBJ1-3,many,TRBV20-1,.,16,TGCAGTGCTAGAGGGGGCAGTTTTTACTCTGGAAACACCATATATTTT,CSARGGSFYSGNTIYF
TRBJ2-5,.,TRBV7-6,.,15,TGTGCCAGCAGCTTAGTCGGGAAAGGGGAAGAGACCCAGTACTTC,CASSLVGKGEETQYF
TRBJ1-5,many,TRBV28,.,13,TGTGCCAGCAGTTTCGATACCGATCAGCCCCAGCATTTT,CASSFDTDQPQHF
TRBJ1-2,.,TRBV6-1,.,17,TGTGCCAGCAGTCCTCCCCCTCCGGGCAGTCAACTCTATGGCTACACCTTC,CASSPPPPGSQLYGYTF
TRBJ1-1,many,TRBV6-1,.,14,TGTGCCATCCTCCGAGGGACACGGAGTACTGAAGCTTTCTTT,CAILRGTRSTEAFF